This paragraph covers one T cell receptor (beta chain) sequence. Original processing notes: Amplifying reference gene primers gave estimates of nucleated cell counts. The assay was immunoSEQ multiplex PCR, and TCRdb's table has in-frame clones only and misses some. That table supplies the V and J calls and clone size; D and trimming were determined from the DNA. The profile shows around 260,000 clones, about 80% of them singletons. From germline, CDR1 is MDHEN and CDR2 SYDVKM. V was shortened by 6 bases and J by 4 bases, with 12 bases between the two germline ends. CDR3 length: 13 amino acids. The sample originates from a study of blood T cell repertoires in COVID-19.

Material: peripheral blood. J is TRBJ1-2 and V is TRBV28, with TRBD1 as a possible D gene (5 bases). The TCR was taken from a person between 65 and 79 years old with COVID-19, enrolled during active disease. In DNA, the CDR3 is TGTGCCAGCAGAAGACAGCAAGGCTATGGCTACACCTTC. Translating it yields CASRRQQGYGYTF.